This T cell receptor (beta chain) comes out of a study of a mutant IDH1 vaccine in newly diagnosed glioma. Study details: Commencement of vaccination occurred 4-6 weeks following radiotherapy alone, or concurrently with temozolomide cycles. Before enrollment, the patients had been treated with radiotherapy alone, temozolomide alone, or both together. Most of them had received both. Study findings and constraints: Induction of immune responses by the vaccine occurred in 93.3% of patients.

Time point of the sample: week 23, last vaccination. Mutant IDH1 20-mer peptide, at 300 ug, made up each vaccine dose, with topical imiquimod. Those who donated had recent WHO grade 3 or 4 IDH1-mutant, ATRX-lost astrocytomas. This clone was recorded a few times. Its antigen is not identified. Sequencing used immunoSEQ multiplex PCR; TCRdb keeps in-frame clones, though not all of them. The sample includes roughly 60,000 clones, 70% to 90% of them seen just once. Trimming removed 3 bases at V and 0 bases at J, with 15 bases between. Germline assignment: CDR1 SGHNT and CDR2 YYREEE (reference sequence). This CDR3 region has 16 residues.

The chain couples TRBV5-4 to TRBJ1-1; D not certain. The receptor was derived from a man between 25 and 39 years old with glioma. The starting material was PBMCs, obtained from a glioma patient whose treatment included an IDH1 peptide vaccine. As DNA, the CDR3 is TGTGCCAGCAGCTCTAATTGGGGTGCCCTGAACACTGAAGCTTTCTTT. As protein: CASSSNWGALNTEAFF.